This is a list of T cell receptor beta chains from one sample in a study of immune evolution from preneoplasia to lung adenocarcinoma. Profiling relied on immunoSEQ multiplex PCR, and the TCRdb table lists in-frame clones only, not all of them. The sample records about 14,000 clones, about 80% being singletons. Sequencing was carried out using FFPE minimally invasive lung adenocarcinoma tissue. These receptors originate from a person aged 70 to 85 with lung adenocarcinoma. Each CDR3 is given without its conserved first and last residue.

v_call,j_call,cdr3_aa
TRBV7-2,TRBJ2-1,ASSLDRTEQF
TRBV27,TRBJ2-7,ASSPGVGWY
TRBV14,TRBJ2-1,ASSQWTGGVYNEQF
TRBV5-1,TRBJ2-3,ASSLVGVGGTDTQY
TRBV6-5,TRBJ1-1,ASSSTLRTGEAF
TRBV29-1,TRBJ2-1,SVGGTSGAYNEQF
TRBV28,TRBJ1-4,ASRGIGYEKLF
TRBV7-3,TRBJ1-6,ASSSRDRGNSPLH
TRBV9,TRBJ1-4,ASSVDRLNEKLF
TRBV25-1,TRBJ2-3,ASGPGTSGGGARDTQY
TRBV7-9,TRBJ2-2,ASSLGEMRTVIRAGELF
TRBV7-8,TRBJ1-5,ASSLEGYSNQPQH
TRBV11-1,TRBJ2-7,ASSLAPGSYEQY
TRBV7-2,TRBJ1-1,ASSFTLGGAYTEAF
TRBV7-3,TRBJ2-1,ASSLGLADYNEQF
TRBV12-2,TRBJ2-7,ASRLAGSYEQY
TRBV5-1,TRBJ1-4,ASSRLGQGDEKLF
TRBV19,TRBJ2-2,ATHLPGMDTGELF
TRBV10-2,TRBJ2-3,ASSETSGPYSTDTQY
TRBV18,TRBJ2-5,ASSPGTGEETQY
TRBV19,TRBJ2-2,ASSSRTGNTGELF
TRBV14,TRBJ2-2,ASSPGILNLGELF
TRBV7-9,TRBJ1-1,ASSLARSSKEAF
TRBV6-6,TRBJ2-4,ASTLGQGGIQY
TRBV28,TRBJ1-1,ASLTQAVGTEAF